The sample holds many counts of the clone carrying this T cell receptor beta chain. V lost 3 bases, J lost 5 bases, and 3 bases stayed unmatched. CDR1 SGHKS and CDR2 YYEKEE come from the germline V gene (reference sequence). CDR3 size: 14 residues. The data stem from a study of T cells in Graves' hyperthyroidism and ophthalmopathy. Regions amplified from RNA transcripts were the TCR beta CDR3 regions. The primer set for the first-round RT-PCR of the TCR CDR3 was HTBI. One entry per CDR3 protein, called by TCRdb with MiXCR from the multiplex PCR reads. The sample yields over 700,000 distinct CDR3 sequences, around 40% seen once.

The sequenced sample was blood. This clonotype was sampled from a woman between 35 and 50 years old with Graves' hyperthyroidism. The chain recombines TRBV5-5 with TRBJ2-5, with 11 bases aligning to TRBD1. Here the CDR3 reads CASSSGQGAETQYF. CDR3 sequence (DNA): TGTGCCAGCAGCTCCGGACAGGGGGCTGAGACCCAGTACTTC.